Shown below are 28 T cell receptor beta chains from a single sample sequenced in a study of shared clonotypes between healthy human individuals. Profiling relied on immunoSEQ multiplex PCR, and the TCRdb table lists in-frame clones only, not all of them. The sample comprises about 580,000 clones, about 98% of which are singletons, and 0.3% rests with the top ten. Naive CD8 populations comprised CD45RO-negative cells positively selected for CCR7, excluding terminally differentiated effector memory CD45RA+ cells. The sample comprised naive CD8+ T cells sorted from blood. The receptors stem from a man aged 30 to 39 in good health.

The chain combines TRBV18 with TRBJ2-5, with D possibly called TRBD1 or TRBD2 (5 bases each). Germline assignment: CDR1 KGHSH and CDR2 LQKENI. CDR3 length equals 14 residues. Trimming shortened V by 6 bases and J by 0 bases, and 11 bases separated the two germline ends. CDR3 sequence (DNA): TGTGCCAGCTCTTCTGGGACCTACCAAGAGACCCAGTACTTC. Encoded protein: CASSSGTYQETQYF. The variable domain in full, with the rest retrieved from reference TRBV18 and TRBJ2-5, is NAGVMQNPRHLVRRRGQEARLRCSPMKGHSHVYWYRQLPEEGLKFMVYLQKENIIDESGMPKERFSAEFPKEGPSILRIQQVVRGDSAAYFCASSSGTYQETQYFGPGTRLLVL.

V usage is TRBV29-1 and J usage is TRBJ2-1; D remains unclear. The CDR3 contains 14 residues. Germline V gene lookup returns CDR1 SQVTM and CDR2 ANQGSEA. V was pared by 0 bases and J by 6 bases, with 12 bases between. Here the CDR3 DNA reads TGCAGCGTTGAAGAGACTGGGAAGGGCAATGAGCAGTTCTTC. Encoded protein: CSVEETGKGNEQFF.

This chain links TRBV5-4 with TRBJ2-1; 7 positions agree with TRBD2. Germline CDR1 is SGHNT and CDR2 is YYREEE (reference sequence). The CDR3 covers 16 residues. Trimming at V came to 3 bases and at J to 6 bases, leaving 12 bases not matched to a gene. The DNA for the CDR3 is TGTGCCAGCAGCTATATAGCGGGTATAACGGGCAATGAGCAGTTCTTC. Protein product: CASSYIAGITGNEQFF.

The chain joins TRBV9 to TRBJ2-1, with D perhaps TRBD2 (5 bases). With 4 bases removed from V and 9 bases from J, the gap between germline ends came to 23 bases. Germline V gene lookup returns CDR1 SGDLS and CDR2 YYNGEE. This CDR3 spans 16 amino acids. CDR3 region: CASSPPSLPGPREQFF. The DNA for the CDR3 is TGTGCCAGCAGCCCCCCTAGCCTACCAGGCCCCCGTGAGCAGTTCTTC.

V is TRBV15 and J is TRBJ1-5, with 7 bases fitting TRBD1. Germline V gene lookup returns CDR1 LNHNV and CDR2 YYDKDF (reference sequence). The CDR3 has 15 amino acids. Trimming took 4 bases from V and 6 from J; bases not matched to a gene: 9. The CDR3 reads CATSMSDRVFQPQHF. The CDR3 nucleotides read TGTGCCACCAGCATGTCCGACAGGGTCTTTCAGCCCCAGCATTTT.

On this clone: Other nucleotide sequences from this sample produce the same CDR3. The rearrangement joins TRBV7-9 to TRBJ2-3; 9 nucleotides line up with TRBD2. CDR1 and CDR2 from the germline V gene are SEHNR and FQNEAQ (reference sequence). J gave up 0 bases and V 4 bases, and 2 bases lay outside the gene matches. The CDR3 has 15 residues. CDR3 sequence (DNA): TGTGCCAGCAGCTCTCTAGCGGGAAGCACAGATACGCAGTATTTT. It yields the protein CASSSLAGSTDTQYF. The whole variable domain, remainder taken from reference TRBV7-9 and TRBJ2-3, is DTGVSQNPRHKITKRGQNVTFRCDPISEHNRLYWYRQTLGQGPEFLTYFQNEAQLEKSRLLSDRFSAERPKGSFSTLEIQRTEQGDSAMYLCASSSLAGSTDTQYFGPGTRLTVL.

CDR3 sequence: CASSSQAGGPTDTQYF. As DNA, the CDR3 is TGTGCCAGCAGCTCACAAGCGGGAGGGCCCACAGATACGCAGTATTTT. The chain links TRBV7-2 to TRBJ2-3; 10 nucleotides align to TRBD2. The CDR3 has 16 residues. V lost 4 bases to trimming and J lost 2 bases; unmatched junction nucleotides: 6. Germline loops: CDR1 SGHTA, CDR2 FQGNSA.

This chain connects TRBV29-1 to TRBJ2-2; no firm D call. The V end lost 1 base, the J end lost 1 base, and 4 bases lay between the germline ends. Looked up from germline, CDR1 is SQVTM and CDR2 is ANQGSEA. This CDR3 is 13 amino acids long. DNA for the CDR3: TGCAGCGTTGAAGTCAGGAACACCGGGGAGCTGTTTTTT. Encoded protein: CSVEVRNTGELFF.

This clone was observed a single time. This chain uses TRBV27 with TRBJ2-3; D tentatively fits TRBD1 or TRBD2 (6 bases each). V was shortened by 6 bases and J by 3 bases, with 22 bases between the two germline ends. This CDR3 contains 17 residues. Germline assignment: CDR1 MNHEY and CDR2 SMNVEV (reference sequence). The CDR3 nucleotides are TGTGCCAGCAGCCTAGTTAGCCCTGGAGGGGGGACAGATACGCAGTATTTT. It translates to CASSLVSPGGGTDTQYF.

This clone was detected once. The V and J genes are TRBV29-1 and TRBJ2-7, with TRBD2 identical over 8 bases. The CDR3 is made up of 14 amino acids. The germline gives CDR1 SQVTM, CDR2 ANQGSEA. Losses at the gene ends were 7 bases for V and 4 bases for J; bases not matched to a gene: 12. The CDR3 here is CSARKAGGEYEQYF. The CDR3 DNA follows: TGCAGCGCCCGAAAGGCGGGAGGAGAGTACGAGCAGTACTTC.

The chain uses TRBV27 and TRBJ2-5; 7 bases fit TRBD2. The CDR3 runs 11 residues. The germline V gene encodes CDR1 MNHEY and CDR2 SMNVEV (reference sequence). V lost 4 bases to trimming and J lost 7 bases; unmatched junction nucleotides: 0. CDR3 residues: CASSWEGTQYF. The CDR3, as DNA: TGTGCCAGCAGTTGGGAGGGGACCCAGTACTTC.

This chain connects TRBV5-4 to TRBJ2-6; D unresolved. The V and J ends lost 2 bases and 0 bases respectively, with 12 bases between them. Germline V CDR1 and CDR2: SGHNT, YYREEE (reference sequence). The CDR3 runs to 17 residues. The CDR3 nucleotides read TGTGCCAGCAGCTTAGAATGGCCCATCTCTGGGGCCAACGTCCTGACTTTC. Translated, it gives CASSLEWPISGANVLTF. The full variable domain, rest sourced from reference TRBV5-4 and TRBJ2-6, is ETGVTQSPTHLIKTRGQQVTLRCSSQSGHNTVSWYQQALGQGPQFIFQYYREEENGRGNFPPRFSGLQFPNYSSELNVNALELDDSALYLCASSLEWPISGANVLTFGAGSRLTVL.

V usage is TRBV19 and J usage is TRBJ1-5, with a tentative D call TRBD1 (5 bases). Trimming removed 4 bases from V and 5 bases from J, with 15 bases in between. This CDR3 has 15 residues. Germline V gene data show CDR1 as LNHDA and CDR2 as SQIVND (reference sequence). CDR3 in DNA: TGTGCCAGTAGTACGACGGACGGGGCCGATCAGCCCCAGCATTTT. Residues: CASSTTDGADQPQHF.

CDR3 loop: CASSVSKIVGSSGNTIYF. CDR3 nucleotide sequence: TGTGCCAGCAGCGTATCGAAAATAGTAGGGAGCTCTGGAAACACCATATATTTT. J is TRBJ1-3 and V is TRBV9; D gene ambiguous. The length of the CDR3 is 18 residues. Germline CDR1 and CDR2: SGDLS and YYNGEE. The V and J ends lost 1 base and 0 bases respectively, with 17 bases between them.

This chain links TRBV19 with TRBJ1-5; no firm D call. Deletions cut 1 base from V and 6 bases from J, with 4 bases between. The CDR3 runs 12 residues. Germline-derived CDR1 and CDR2 are LNHDA and SQIVND (reference sequence). CDR3 coding DNA: TGTGCCAGTAGTATAGGGGTTCAGCCCCAGCATTTT. It specifies CASSIGVQPQHF.

This clone came up once. The rearrangement joins TRBV7-7 to TRBJ2-7; no clear D gene. The ends were cut back, 5 bases at V and 2 bases at J, with 10 bases in the middle. This CDR3 comprises 13 residues. CDR1 is SSHAT, CDR2 FNYEAQ, per germline (reference sequence). The CDR3 DNA reads as TGTGCCAGCAGCATCGGACGGACCTACGAGCAGTACTTC. Protein product: CASSIGRTYEQYF.

The gene calls are TRBV15 and TRBJ2-5; 7 positions match TRBD1. Germline trimming cut 5 bases from V and 0 bases from J; bases unmatched to any gene: 3. Per germline, CDR1 LNHNV and CDR2 YYDKDF (reference sequence). The CDR3 totals 14 residues. The CDR3 here is CATSGTVDQETQYF. For the CDR3, the DNA is TGTGCCACCAGCGGGACAGTCGACCAAGAGACCCAGTACTTC.

The V and J genes are TRBV7-2 and TRBJ2-5; 7 bases align to TRBD1. Germline CDR1 SGHTA, CDR2 FQGNSA. V dropped 6 bases and J dropped 1; count of bases not matched to a gene: 5. There are 14 residues in the CDR3. CDR3 protein: CASSRTGAQETQYF. The CDR3 bases are TGTGCCAGCAGTCGAACAGGGGCCCAAGAGACCCAGTACTTC.

The chain couples TRBV4-1 to TRBJ1-2; TRBD1 is a possible D gene (6 bases). This CDR3 has 16 residues. Per the germline V gene, CDR1 is MGHRA and CDR2 is YSYEKL. With 7 bases removed from V and 4 bases from J, the gap between germline ends came to 22 bases. This chain's CDR3 is CASTRQAVDYGYGYTF. For the CDR3, the DNA is TGCGCCAGCACCCGACAGGCGGTCGATTATGGCTATGGCTACACCTTC.

The gene calls are TRBV5-5 and TRBJ2-1, with TRBD2 as a possible D gene (5 bases). The V end lost 3 bases, the J end lost 9 bases, and 16 bases lay between the germline ends. Germline assignment: CDR1 SGHKS and CDR2 YYEKEE (reference sequence). CDR3 size: 14 residues. The CDR3 reads CASSSTSQGSEQFF. In DNA, the CDR3 is TGTGCCAGCAGCTCTACTAGTCAAGGGAGTGAGCAGTTCTTC.

This chain links TRBV27 with TRBJ2-7; either TRBD1 or TRBD2 may fit D (5 bases each). The CDR3 has 15 amino acids. Germline V gene sequence: CDR1 MNHEY, CDR2 SMNVEV (reference sequence). Trimming removed 8 bases at V and 0 bases at J, with 17 bases between. CDR3 region: CASGWGRPSSYEQYF. CDR3 DNA: TGTGCCAGCGGCTGGGGACGCCCGAGCTCCTACGAGCAGTACTTC.

This clone was counted only a few times. This chain connects TRBV10-2 to TRBJ2-7; TRBD1 is a possible D gene (5 bases). Germline-derived CDR1 and CDR2 are WSHSY and SAAADI. The CDR3 is 13 residues long. V was pared by 5 bases and J by 0 bases, with 8 bases between. CDR3 region: CASSLGPSYEQYF. The CDR3 DNA follows: TGCGCCAGCAGTCTGGGGCCCTCCTACGAGCAGTACTTC.

The chain carries TRBV5-1 and TRBJ2-5, with a possible D match to TRBD1 (5 bases). Trimming took off 7 bases at V and 0 bases at J, with 10 bases between the two ends. Germline V gene lookup returns CDR1 SGHRS and CDR2 YFSETQ. The length of the CDR3 is 13 residues. DNA for the CDR3: TGCGCCAGCCAGACAGTACACCAAGAGACCCAGTACTTC. Translation: CASQTVHQETQYF.

This sequence joins TRBV28 and TRBJ2-3, with 10 bases aligning to TRBD2. In germline, CDR1 is MDHEN, CDR2 SYDVKM. The V and J ends lost 4 bases and 1 base, in that order; junction bases with no gene match: 17. The CDR3 loop spans 20 amino acids. Here the CDR3 reads CASSYPTGIGTSVRTDTQYF. The CDR3 coding sequence is TGTGCCAGCAGTTACCCTACAGGGATCGGGACTAGCGTACGCACAGATACGCAGTATTTT.

This chain uses TRBV10-3 with TRBJ2-7, with TRBD2 matching over 14 bases. V dropped 0 bases and J dropped 2; count of bases not matched to a gene: 9. The CDR3 has 19 amino acids. From germline, CDR1 is ENHRY and CDR2 SYGVKD. The DNA for the CDR3 is TGTGCCATCAGTGAGTCTAGAGGGACTAGCGGGAGAACGACCTACGAGCAGTACTTC. Protein sequence: CAISESRGTSGRTTYEQYF.

J is TRBJ2-7 and V is TRBV27; 7 positions agree with TRBD2. This CDR3 has 15 residues. After removal of 3 bases from V and 0 bases from J, the junction contained 5 bases not matched to a gene. Germline V gene data show CDR1 as MNHEY and CDR2 as SMNVEV (reference sequence). The CDR3 nucleotides are TGTGCCAGCAGTTTTAGCGGGCTGGGCTCCTACGAGCAGTACTTC. This gives the protein CASSFSGLGSYEQYF.

V and J are TRBV9 and TRBJ2-2, with D tentatively TRBD1 or TRBD2 (5 bases each). This CDR3 is 16 amino acids long. Between the trimmed V and J ends, which lost 0 bases and 6 bases, there was a span of 15 bases. Germline V gives CDR1 SGDLS, CDR2 YYNGEE. Written as DNA, the CDR3 is TGTGCCAGCAGCGTAGGGGAGAGGACACGGGCCGGGGAGCTGTTTTTT. Its protein product is CASSVGERTRAGELFF. The full variable domain, completed using reference TRBV9 and TRBJ2-2, is DSGVTQTPKHLITATGQRVTLRCSPRSGDLSVYWYQQSLDQGLQFLIQYYNGEERAKGNILERFSAQQFPDLHSELNLSSLELGDSALYFCASSVGERTRAGELFFGEGSRLTVL.

The chain carries TRBV5-5 and TRBJ2-1, with D unclear. This CDR3 spans 14 amino acids. The ends were cut back, 5 bases at V and 1 base at J, with 10 bases in the middle. Germline-derived CDR1 and CDR2 are SGHKS and YYEKEE (reference sequence). This CDR3 is CASRHTQSYNEQFF. The CDR3 nucleotides read TGTGCCAGCAGACACACACAGTCCTACAATGAGCAGTTCTTC.